This TCR beta chain originates from a study of beta chain features in type 1 diabetes. Details on this clone: Its antigen is unidentified.

Each sorted population was over 95% pure. Study outcomes and limitations: Overrepresentation of cells with high TCR expression could result from cDNA sequencing. Amplification by PCR could prefer shorter templates, with the same effect in patients and controls. When Type 1 diabetes patients were examined, their TCRB CDR3s proved moderately but significantly shorter in all four CD4+ subsets.

The CDR3 runs 20 residues. Germline lookup yields CDR1 MGHRA and CDR2 YSYEKL. V dropped 1 base and J dropped 2; count of bases not matched to a gene: 20. Expressed TCRB transcripts were sequenced after all isolated RNA was converted to cDNA. Some clones are missing from TCRdb's copy, which holds only in-frame ones; the method was immunoSEQ multiplex PCR. This table has over 200,000 clones, under 13% appearing once. The sequence was obtained from a man under 40 with type 1 diabetes. The chain is built from TRBV4-1 and TRBJ2-7; 7 bases are shared with TRBD1. The sequencing sample was made of naive CD4+ T cells from blood. This CDR3 reads CASSQGNGQGVLQGAYEQYF. The CDR3 DNA is TGCGCCAGCAGCCAAGGAAATGGCCAGGGGGTTCTTCAAGGGGCCTACGAGCAGTACTTC.